Shown below are 18 T cell receptor beta chains from a single sample sequenced in a study of shared clonotypes between healthy human individuals (dated by TCRdb to 2018 to 2021). The method was the immunoSEQ multiplex PCR assay. The source is immuneACCESS, and TCRdb retained only in-frame sequences with V and J called. Part of the clones is not carried over; for the studies checked, unresolved V genes explain less than half of this, and the remainder is unexplained. The sample records some 2,100,000 clones, 95% of which are singletons. Of the sample, 0.1% to 0.15% falls within the top ten clones. Sequenced: naive CD4+ T cells sorted from blood. Taken with the paper, the label for cell subset or site translates to: CD45RA+ positively selected. Receptor source: a man between 18 and 29 years old in good health.

The V gene is TRBV5-1, the J gene TRBJ2-2; 9 positions match TRBD1. This CDR3 has 16 residues. Germline V gene sequence: CDR1 SGHRS, CDR2 YFSETQ. V was clipped by 3 bases and J by 2 bases; unmatched bases: 5. CDR3: CASSSGTGKNTGELFF. CDR3 bases: TGCGCCAGCAGCTCCGGGACAGGGAAAAACACCGGGGAGCTGTTTTTT.

The chain couples TRBV6-5 to TRBJ2-3; D is undetermined. The V gene lost 6 bases and the J gene lost 0 bases, with 13 bases spanning the gap. Germline V gives CDR1 MNHEY, CDR2 SVGAGI. This CDR3 has 15 residues. This CDR3 reads CASSPMMGSTDTQYF. DNA of the CDR3: TGTGCCAGCAGCCCCATGATGGGGAGCACAGATACGCAGTATTTT.

This rearrangement joins TRBV7-9 to TRBJ1-1; D may be TRBD1 (5 bases). Germline V gives CDR1 SEHNR, CDR2 FQNEAQ (reference sequence). The germline V and J ends were trimmed by 3 bases and 1 base, with 12 bases remaining between them. The CDR3 contains 15 residues. CDR3 coding DNA: TGTGCCAGCAGCTTGTTGGGGGGAGAGAACACTGAAGCTTTCTTT. This encodes CASSLLGGENTEAFF.

This sequence joins TRBV18 and TRBJ1-5; 7 nucleotides agree with TRBD1. Germline assignment: CDR1 KGHSH and CDR2 LQKENI. V lost 3 bases, J lost 2 bases, and 4 bases stayed unmatched. CDR3 length: 15 residues. CDR3 DNA sequence: TGTGCCAGCTCACCGGACGGACAGGGCAATCAGCCCCAGCATTTT. It encodes CASSPDGQGNQPQHF.

CDR3 coding DNA: TGTGCCAGCACCCGGGGGCAGGGTGACAATTCACCCCTCCACTTT. This translates into CASTRGQGDNSPLHF. The chain carries TRBV5-4 and TRBJ1-6, with D perhaps TRBD1 (6 bases). There are 15 residues in the CDR3. Deletions cut 6 bases from V and 7 bases from J, with 17 bases between. Germline V CDR1 and CDR2: SGHNT, YYREEE (reference sequence).

As for this clone: Distinct nucleotide sequences in the sample also encode this CDR3. The V and J genes are TRBV30 and TRBJ1-2; D unclear. This CDR3 contains 14 residues. In germline, CDR1 is GTSNPN, CDR2 SVGIG (reference sequence). Trimming left V 0 bases short and J 0 bases short, with 8 bases between. The CDR3 here is CAWSVGTTNYGYTF. Here the CDR3 DNA reads TGTGCCTGGAGTGTAGGCACGACTAACTATGGCTACACCTTC.

The gene calls are TRBV6-6 and TRBJ1-3; no clear D. The CDR3 is made up of 13 amino acids. CDR1 is MNHNY and CDR2 is SVGAGI in the germline V gene (reference sequence). V was trimmed by 3 bases and J by 2 bases, leaving 5 bases between them. CDR3 bases: TGTGCCAGCAGTTATGAGGCTGGAAACACCATATATTTT. It translates to CASSYEAGNTIYF.

The chain carries TRBV5-1 and TRBJ2-5; TRBD2 matches 15 bases. Looked up from germline, CDR1 is SGHRS and CDR2 is YFSETQ. The CDR3 is 16 amino acids. Trimming at V came to 4 bases and at J to 3 bases, leaving 4 bases not matched to a gene. The CDR3 sequence is CASSQGLAGGKETQYF. CDR3 sequence (DNA): TGCGCCAGCAGCCAAGGACTAGCGGGGGGGAAAGAGACCCAGTACTTC.

The J gene is TRBJ1-2, the V gene TRBV5-4; D perhaps matches TRBD1 (6 bases). Trimming cost V 4 bases and J 4 bases, with 20 bases left between them. Germline CDR1 is SGHNT and CDR2 is YYREEE (reference sequence). The CDR3 sequence is 16 residues long. The CDR3 DNA follows: TGTGCCAGCAGCAAAGGGGACACCCAAATAGTCTATGGCTACACCTTC. It translates to CASSKGDTQIVYGYTF.

The genes are TRBV9 and TRBJ2-1; 7 nucleotides agree with TRBD2. Germline CDR1 reads SGDLS; CDR2 reads YYNGEE. The CDR3 length is 11 residues. The CDR3 sequence: CGEGGRNEQFF. The CDR3 DNA is TGTGGCGAGGGAGGGAGGAATGAGCAGTTCTTC.

The CDR3 loop reads CASSLAYQGAGTEAFF. For the CDR3, the DNA is TGCGCCAGCAGCTTGGCCTATCAGGGGGCCGGCACTGAAGCTTTCTTT. The chain employs TRBV5-1 and TRBJ1-1, with TRBD1 identical over 8 bases. This CDR3 has 16 residues. V was pared by 0 bases and J by 4 bases, with 8 bases of the junction left unmatched. The germline V gene has CDR1 SGHRS and CDR2 YFSETQ.

The V and J genes are TRBV30 and TRBJ2-2, with 9 bases lining up with TRBD1. The ends lost 4 bases at V and 3 bases at J; junction bases unmatched: 3. The CDR3 length is 14 residues. Germline CDR1 reads GTSNPN; CDR2 reads SVGIG (reference sequence). The CDR3, as DNA: TGTGCCTGGAAGGGACAGGGTTACACCGGGGAGCTGTTTTTT. Amino acid sequence: CAWKGQGYTGELFF.

This clone was observed a single time. The chain recombines TRBV9 with TRBJ1-1; D unclear. Trimming took 0 bases from V and 2 from J, leaving 5 bases between them. This CDR3 spans 13 amino acids. The germline V gene encodes CDR1 SGDLS and CDR2 YYNGEE. The CDR3 is CASSVESNTEAFF. In DNA form, the CDR3 reads TGTGCCAGCAGCGTAGAAAGTAACACTGAAGCTTTCTTT.

The rearrangement joins TRBV18 to TRBJ2-5; 7 nucleotides line up with TRBD1. This CDR3 has 14 residues. V lost 5 bases and J lost 5; bases outside the gene matches: 8. The V gene's germline CDR1 is KGHSH and CDR2 LQKENI. The DNA of the CDR3 is TGTGCCAGCTCAGCAACAGGGGCAGGGGAGACCCAGTACTTC. This codes for CASSATGAGETQYF.

V and J are TRBV9 and TRBJ2-5; 7 bases line up with TRBD2. Germline CDR1 is SGDLS and CDR2 is YYNGEE. The CDR3 length is 15 residues. V gave up 4 bases and J gave up 2 bases; unmatched junction bases: 8. The CDR3 DNA reads TGTGCCAGCAGCCCAGCGGGACTGGGGCAAGAGACCCAGTACTTC. Its translation: CASSPAGLGQETQYF.

V gene TRBV4-1 combines with J gene TRBJ2-6, with D possibly matching TRBD2 (5 bases). The CDR3 totals 16 residues. Trimming pared 4 bases from V and 4 bases from J, leaving 14 bases between. The germline gives CDR1 MGHRA, CDR2 YSYEKL. CDR3 in amino acids: CASSRDIGSGANVLTF. For the CDR3, the DNA is TGCGCCAGCAGCCGGGATATAGGGAGCGGGGCCAACGTCCTGACTTTC.

This sequence joins TRBV30 and TRBJ1-5; perhaps TRBD1 as D (6 bases). CDR1 and CDR2 (germline): GTSNPN, SVGIG (reference sequence). The length of the CDR3 is 15 residues. The V and J ends lost 0 bases and 7 bases respectively, with 16 bases between them. The CDR3 here is CAWSVRGPSGQPQHF. The CDR3 nucleotides read TGTGCCTGGAGTGTCAGGGGCCCGTCGGGGCAGCCCCAGCATTTT.

The rearrangement links TRBV11-1 to TRBJ2-1; D is ambiguous. Germline CDR1 SGHAT, CDR2 FQDESV (reference sequence). V lost 1 base to trimming and J lost 16 bases, with 14 bases between them. There are 12 residues in the CDR3. The CDR3 DNA follows: TGTGCCAGCAGCTTAGGAAAAGATTTTCGATTCTTC. It translates to CASSLGKDFRFF.